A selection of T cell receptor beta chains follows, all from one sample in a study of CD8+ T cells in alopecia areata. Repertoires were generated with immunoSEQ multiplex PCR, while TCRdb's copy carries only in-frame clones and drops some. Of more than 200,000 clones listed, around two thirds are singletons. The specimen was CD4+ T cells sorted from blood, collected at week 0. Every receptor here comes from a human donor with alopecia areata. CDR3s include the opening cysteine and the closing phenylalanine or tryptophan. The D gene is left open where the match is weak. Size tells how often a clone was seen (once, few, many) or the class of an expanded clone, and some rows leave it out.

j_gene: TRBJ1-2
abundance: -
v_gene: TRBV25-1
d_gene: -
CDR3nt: TGTGCCAGCAGTTCTCCGGGAAAAGGAGGCTACACCTTC
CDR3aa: CASSSPGKGGYTF

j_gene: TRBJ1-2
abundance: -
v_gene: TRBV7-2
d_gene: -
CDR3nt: TGTGCCAGCAGTTCAGCCCAAGTTGACTATGGCTACACCTTC
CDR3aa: CASSSAQVDYGYTF

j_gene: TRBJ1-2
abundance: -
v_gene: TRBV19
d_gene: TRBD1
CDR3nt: TGTGCCAGTAGTGTACAGGGGGCGACAGGACAAGGCTACACCTTC
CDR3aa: CASSVQGATGQGYTF

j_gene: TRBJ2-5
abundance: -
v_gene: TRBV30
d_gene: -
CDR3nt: TGTGCCTGGAGTGTAGGACACCCAGGAGAGACCCAGTACTTC
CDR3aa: CAWSVGHPGETQYF

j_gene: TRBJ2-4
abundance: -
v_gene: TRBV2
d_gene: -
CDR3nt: TGTGCCAGCAGTGACAGGGCCAAAAACATTCAGTACTTC
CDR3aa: CASSDRAKNIQYF

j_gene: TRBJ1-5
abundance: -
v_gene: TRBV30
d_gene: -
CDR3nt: TGTGCCTGGAGTGTTCTGGGTAGCAATCAGCCCCAGCATTTT
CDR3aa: CAWSVLGSNQPQHF

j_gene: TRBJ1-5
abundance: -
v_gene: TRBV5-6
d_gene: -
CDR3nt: TGTGCCAGCGCAGGACACTCAGTCTTAAGGCCCCAGCATTTT
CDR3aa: CASAGHSVLRPQHF

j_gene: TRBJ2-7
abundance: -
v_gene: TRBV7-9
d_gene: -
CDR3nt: TGTGCCAGCAGCACCCGAGGGTTCTACGAGCAGTACTTC
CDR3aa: CASSTRGFYEQYF

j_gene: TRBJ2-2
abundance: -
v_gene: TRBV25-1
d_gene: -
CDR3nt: TGTGCCAGCAGTGAATATAATATGGAGGGCCGCACCGGGGAGCTGTTTTTT
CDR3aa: CASSEYNMEGRTGELFF

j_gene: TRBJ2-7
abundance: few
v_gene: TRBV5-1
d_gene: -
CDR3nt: TGCGCCAGCAGCTTTTCCTACGAGCAGTACTTC
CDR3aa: CASSFSYEQYF

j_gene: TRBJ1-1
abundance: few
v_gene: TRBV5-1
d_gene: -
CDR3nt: TGCGCCAGCAGCTTGGGAGGTGGAGACACTGAAGCTTTCTTT
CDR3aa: CASSLGGGDTEAFF

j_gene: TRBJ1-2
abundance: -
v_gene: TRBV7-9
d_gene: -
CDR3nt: TGTGCCAGCAGCTCCCTCGGCGGTCTAAACTATGGCTACACCTTC
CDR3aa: CASSSLGGLNYGYTF

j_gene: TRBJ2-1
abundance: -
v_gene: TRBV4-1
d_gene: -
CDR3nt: TGCGCCAGCAGCCTTACCGGGACACGTCGGCAGTTCTTC
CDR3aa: CASSLTGTRRQFF

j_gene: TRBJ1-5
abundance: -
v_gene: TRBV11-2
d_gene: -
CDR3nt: TGTGCCAGCAGCCAGGATCGGGGTCAGCCCCAGCATTTT
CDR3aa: CASSQDRGQPQHF

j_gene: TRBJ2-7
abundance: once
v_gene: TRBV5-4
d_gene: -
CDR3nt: TGTGCCAGCAGCTGGGCCCCGACTAAGGAGCAGTACTTC
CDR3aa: CASSWAPTKEQYF

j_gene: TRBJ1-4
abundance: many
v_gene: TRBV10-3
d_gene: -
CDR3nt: TGTGCCATCAGTGAAAGGTCCAATGAAAAACTGTTTTTT
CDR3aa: CAISERSNEKLFF

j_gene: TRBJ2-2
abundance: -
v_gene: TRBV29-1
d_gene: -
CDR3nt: TGCAGCGTTGGTCCAGGGGAGAACACCGGGGAGCTGTTTTTT
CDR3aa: CSVGPGENTGELFF

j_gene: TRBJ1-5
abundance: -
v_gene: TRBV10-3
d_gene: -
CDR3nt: TGTGCCATCAGTGAGAGTGGGAATCAGCCCCAGCATTTT
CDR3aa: CAISESGNQPQHF

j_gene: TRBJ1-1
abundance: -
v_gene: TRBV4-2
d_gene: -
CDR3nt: TGTGCCAGCAGCCAAGATGCAGCGAACACTGAAGCTTTCTTT
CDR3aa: CASSQDAANTEAFF

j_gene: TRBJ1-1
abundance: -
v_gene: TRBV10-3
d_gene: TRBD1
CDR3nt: TGTGCCACGATCCCGACAGGGGTGGAGAACACTGAAGCTTTCTTT
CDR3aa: CATIPTGVENTEAFF

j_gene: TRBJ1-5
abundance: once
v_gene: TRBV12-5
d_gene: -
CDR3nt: TGTGCTAGTGCCCCTCGGGATCAGCCCCAGCATTTT
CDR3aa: CASAPRDQPQHF

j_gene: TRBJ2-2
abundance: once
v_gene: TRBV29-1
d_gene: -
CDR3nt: TGCAGCGTCACCAAGGACGGGGAGCTGTTTTTT
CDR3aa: CSVTKDGELFF

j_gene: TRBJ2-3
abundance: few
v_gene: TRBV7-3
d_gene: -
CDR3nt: TGTGCCAGCAGCTTAACGGGTAGCACAGATACGCAGTATTTT
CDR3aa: CASSLTGSTDTQYF

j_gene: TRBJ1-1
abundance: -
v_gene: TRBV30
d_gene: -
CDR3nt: TGTGCCTGGAGTGTAAGGCACCCTGAAGCTTTCTTT
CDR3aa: CAWSVRHPEAFF

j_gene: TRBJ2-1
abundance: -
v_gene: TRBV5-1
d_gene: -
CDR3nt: TGCGCCAGCAGCTTGGGTCAGGGATCGGTCAATGAGCAGTTCTTC
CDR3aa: CASSLGQGSVNEQFF

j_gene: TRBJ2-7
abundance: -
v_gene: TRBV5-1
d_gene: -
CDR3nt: TGCGCCAGCAGCTTGATAAGGGGCTACGAGCAGTACTTC
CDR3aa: CASSLIRGYEQYF

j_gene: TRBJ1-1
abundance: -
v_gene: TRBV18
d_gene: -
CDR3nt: TGTGCCAGCTTACAGGTCCAGAACACTGAAGCTTTCTTT
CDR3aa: CASLQVQNTEAFF

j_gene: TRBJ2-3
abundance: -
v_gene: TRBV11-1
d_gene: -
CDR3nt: TGTGCCAGCAGCTTTCGGGGCTACGGGGGCCCACTGGATACGCAGTATTTT
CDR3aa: CASSFRGYGGPLDTQYF

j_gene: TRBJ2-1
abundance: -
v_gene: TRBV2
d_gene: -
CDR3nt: TGTGCCAGCAGGGAACTAGTCTCCTCATACAATGAGCAGTTCTTC
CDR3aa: CASRELVSSYNEQFF

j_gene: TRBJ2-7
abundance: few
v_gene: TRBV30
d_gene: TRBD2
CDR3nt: TGTGCCTGCCCACGTAGCGGGGGGGCCTACGAGCAGTACTTC
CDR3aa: CACPRSGGAYEQYF

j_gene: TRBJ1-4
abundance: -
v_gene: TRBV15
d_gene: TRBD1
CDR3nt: TGTGCCACCAGCAGCCTACAGGGGTTCTCAAGCCCTTTTGAAAAACTGTTTTTT
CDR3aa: CATSSLQGFSSPFEKLFF

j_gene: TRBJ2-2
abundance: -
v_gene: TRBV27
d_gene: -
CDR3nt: TGTGCCAGCAGTTTATCCAGGTGGGGAGCCGGGGAGCTGTTTTTT
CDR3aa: CASSLSRWGAGELFF

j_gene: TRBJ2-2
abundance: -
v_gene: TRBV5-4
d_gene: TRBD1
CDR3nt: TGTGCCAGCAGCATCCCGGCGGGACAGGGTACCGGGGAGCTGTTTTTT
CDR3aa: CASSIPAGQGTGELFF

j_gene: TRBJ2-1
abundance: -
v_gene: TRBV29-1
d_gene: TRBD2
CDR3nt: TGCAGCGTTCTGCGGGGGGCTATTGTCGGTGAGCAGTTCTTC
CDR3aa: CSVLRGAIVGEQFF

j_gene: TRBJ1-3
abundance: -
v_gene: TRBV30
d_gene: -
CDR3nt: TGTGCCTGGAGTAAAGTGGGAAACACCATATATTTT
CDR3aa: CAWSKVGNTIYF

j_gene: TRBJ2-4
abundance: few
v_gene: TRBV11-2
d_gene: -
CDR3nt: TGTGCCAGCAGCTTCGCAGTTACAGCCAAAAACATTCAGTACTTC
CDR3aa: CASSFAVTAKNIQYF

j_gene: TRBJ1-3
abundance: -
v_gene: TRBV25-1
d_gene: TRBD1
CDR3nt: TGTGCCAGCCCAGGGGACAGGGTGATCGGTAGAGACACCATATATTTT
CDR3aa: CASPGDRVIGRDTIYF

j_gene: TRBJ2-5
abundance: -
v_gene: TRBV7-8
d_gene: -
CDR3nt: TGTGCCAGCAGCGGGAGCCAAGAGACCCAGTACTTC
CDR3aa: CASSGSQETQYF

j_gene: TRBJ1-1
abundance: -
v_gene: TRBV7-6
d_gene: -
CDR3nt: TGTGCCAGCAGCTTAGGGACAGTGAACACTGAAGCTTTCTTT
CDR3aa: CASSLGTVNTEAFF

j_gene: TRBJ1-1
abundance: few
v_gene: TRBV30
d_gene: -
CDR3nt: TGTGCCTGGAGACTAACTTCTCGGAACACTGAAGCTTTCTTT
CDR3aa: CAWRLTSRNTEAFF

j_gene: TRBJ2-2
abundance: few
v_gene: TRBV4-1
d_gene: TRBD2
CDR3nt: TGCGCCAGCAGCCAAGGGACTAGCGGCACCGGGGAGCTGTTTTTT
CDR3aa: CASSQGTSGTGELFF

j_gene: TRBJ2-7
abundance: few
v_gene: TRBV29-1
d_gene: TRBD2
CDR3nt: TGCAGCGTTGAAGATGGGAGGGAAGAGCAGTACTTC
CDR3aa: CSVEDGREEQYF

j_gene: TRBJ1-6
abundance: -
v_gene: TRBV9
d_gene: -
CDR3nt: TGTGCCAGCAGCGTATCGATGGAAAATTCACCCCTCCACTTT
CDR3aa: CASSVSMENSPLHF

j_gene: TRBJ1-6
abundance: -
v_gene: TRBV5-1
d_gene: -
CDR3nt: TGCGCCAGCAGCTTGGCTCTGGATAATTCACCCCTCCACTTT
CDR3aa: CASSLALDNSPLHF

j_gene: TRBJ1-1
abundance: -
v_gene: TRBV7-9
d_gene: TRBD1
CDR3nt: TGTGCCAGCAGCTTAGCGTCGGGTAGGGGGCGTGATGAAGCTTTCTTT
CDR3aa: CASSLASGRGRDEAFF

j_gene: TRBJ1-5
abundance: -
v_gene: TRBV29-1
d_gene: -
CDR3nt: TGCAGCGCCGGGTATAGCAATCAGCCCCAGCATTTT
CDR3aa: CSAGYSNQPQHF

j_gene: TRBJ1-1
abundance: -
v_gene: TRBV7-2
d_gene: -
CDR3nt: TGTGCCAGCACCACTTCGAACACTGAAGCTTTCTTT
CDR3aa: CASTTSNTEAFF

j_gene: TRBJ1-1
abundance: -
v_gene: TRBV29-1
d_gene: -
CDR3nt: TGCAGCGTGGACAACTTGAACACTGAAGCTTTCTTT
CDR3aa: CSVDNLNTEAFF

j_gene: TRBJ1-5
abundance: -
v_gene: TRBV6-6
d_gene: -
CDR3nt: TGTGCCAGCAGTCAACCGATCCCGCCCCAGCATTTT
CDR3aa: CASSQPIPPQHF

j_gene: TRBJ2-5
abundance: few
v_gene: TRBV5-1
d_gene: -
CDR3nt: TGCGCCAGCAGCCTGGGCGGGGAAGAGACCCAGTACTTC
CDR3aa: CASSLGGEETQYF

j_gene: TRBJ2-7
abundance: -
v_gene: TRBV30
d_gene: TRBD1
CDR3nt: TGTGCCTGGAGTAGGGACAGTCAATACGAGCAGTACTTC
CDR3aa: CAWSRDSQYEQYF

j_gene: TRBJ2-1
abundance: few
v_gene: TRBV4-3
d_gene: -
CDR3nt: TGCGCCAGCAGCCAAGATTTCTACAATGAGCAGTTCTTC
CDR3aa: CASSQDFYNEQFF

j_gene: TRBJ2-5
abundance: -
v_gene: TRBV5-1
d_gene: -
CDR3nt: TGCGCCAGCAGCTTCTTATCGGTAGAGACCCAGTACTTC
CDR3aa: CASSFLSVETQYF

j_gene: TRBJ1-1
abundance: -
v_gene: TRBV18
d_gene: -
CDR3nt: TGTGCCAGCTCACCGGGACCCAACATGGACACTGAAGCTTTCTTT
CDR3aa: CASSPGPNMDTEAFF

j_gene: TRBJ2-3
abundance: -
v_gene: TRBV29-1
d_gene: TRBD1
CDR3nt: TGCAGCGTTGATGGACAGGGGGCCGCGACAGATACGCAGTATTTT
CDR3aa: CSVDGQGAATDTQYF

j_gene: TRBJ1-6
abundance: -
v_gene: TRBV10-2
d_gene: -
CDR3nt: TGCGCCAGCAGGGCCGGGACGGATAATTCACCCCTCCACTTT
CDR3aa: CASRAGTDNSPLHF